The following is a TCR beta chain sequence with its context. Its target is unknown. Germline-derived CDR1 and CDR2 are PRHDT and FYEKMQ (reference sequence). With 6 bases removed from V and 5 bases from J, the gap between germline ends came to 12 bases. This CDR3 is 13 amino acids long. These data originate in a study of CD8 T cells in ankylosing spondylitis. TCRdb passed the 5' RACE reads through MiXCR, listing each CDR3 protein once. Of about 540,000 distinct CDR3 sequences in the sample, about 13% were seen once. Overall study findings and caveats: Typical of ankylosing spondylitis blood, it appeared, was a TCR beta motif of about eight highly homologous variants.

The gene calls are TRBV13 and TRBJ2-3, with unresolved D. The TCR originated in a male donor with ankylosing spondylitis. The material sequenced was blood, either unsorted or a sorted T cell fraction (not recorded which). CDR3 in amino acids: CASRIQRGDTQYF. CDR3 nucleotide sequence: TGTGCCAGCAGAATCCAGCGTGGAGATACGCAGTATTTT.